This TCR beta chain was obtained from a study of blood T cell repertoires in COVID-19. Study details: PBMCs, B-cell-depleted T cells, or T cells provided the cDNA or gDNA that made up the material.

J lost 3 bases, V lost 4 bases, and 3 bases had no gene match. The CDR3 is 14 residues long. Germline CDR1 is SGHRS and CDR2 is YFSETQ. Produced via immunoSEQ multiplex PCR; TCRdb's table is partial and in-frame only. This table has about 230,000 clones, roughly 83% appearing once. This receptor was identified in a woman between 65 and 79 years old with active or convalescent COVID-19. The sample comprised peripheral blood. This chain joins TRBV5-1 and TRBJ2-5; the match to TRBD2 covers 10 bases. CDR3 sequence reads: CASSHGLAEETQYF. The CDR3 DNA reads as TGCGCCAGCAGCCACGGACTAGCGGAAGAGACCCAGTACTTC. Full variable domain (outside the CDR3, taken from reference TRBV5-1 and TRBJ2-5): KAGVTQTPRYLIKTRGQQVTLSCSPISGHRSVSWYQQTPGQGLQFLFEYFSETQRNKGNFPGRFSGRQFSNSRSEMNVSTLELGDSALYLCASSHGLAEETQYFGPGTRLLVL.